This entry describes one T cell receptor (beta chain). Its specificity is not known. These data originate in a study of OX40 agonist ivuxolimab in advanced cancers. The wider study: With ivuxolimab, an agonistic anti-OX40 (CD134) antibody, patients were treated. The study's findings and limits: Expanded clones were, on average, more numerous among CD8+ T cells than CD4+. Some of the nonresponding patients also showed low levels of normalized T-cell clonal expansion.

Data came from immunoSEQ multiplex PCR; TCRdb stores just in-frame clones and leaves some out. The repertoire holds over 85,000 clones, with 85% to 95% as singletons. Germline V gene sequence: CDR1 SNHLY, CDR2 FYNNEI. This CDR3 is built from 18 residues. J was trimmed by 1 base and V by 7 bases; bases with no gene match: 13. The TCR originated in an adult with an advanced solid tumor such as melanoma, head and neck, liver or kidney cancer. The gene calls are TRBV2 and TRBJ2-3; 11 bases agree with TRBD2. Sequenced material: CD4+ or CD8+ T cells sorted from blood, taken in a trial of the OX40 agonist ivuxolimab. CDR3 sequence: CASNIPTTSGGGTDTQYF. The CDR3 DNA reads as TGTGCCAGCAACATACCCACCACTAGCGGGGGAGGCACAGATACGCAGTATTTT.